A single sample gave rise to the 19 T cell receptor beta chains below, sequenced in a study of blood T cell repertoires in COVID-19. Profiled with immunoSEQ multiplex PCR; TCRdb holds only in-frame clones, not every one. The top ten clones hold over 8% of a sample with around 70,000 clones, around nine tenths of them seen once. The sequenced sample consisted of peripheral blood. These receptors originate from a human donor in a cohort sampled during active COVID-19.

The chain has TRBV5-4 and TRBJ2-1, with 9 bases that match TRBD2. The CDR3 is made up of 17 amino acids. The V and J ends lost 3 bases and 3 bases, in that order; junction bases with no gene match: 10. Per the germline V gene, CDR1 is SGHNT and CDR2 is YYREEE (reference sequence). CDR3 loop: CASSSGDSGRGYNEQFF. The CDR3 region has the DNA TGTGCCAGCAGCTCAGGGGATAGCGGGAGAGGCTACAATGAGCAGTTCTTC.

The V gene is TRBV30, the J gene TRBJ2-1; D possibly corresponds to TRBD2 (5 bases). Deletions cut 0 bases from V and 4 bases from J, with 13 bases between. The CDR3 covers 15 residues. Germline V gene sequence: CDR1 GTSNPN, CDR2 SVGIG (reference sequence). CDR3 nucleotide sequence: TGTGCCTGGAGTGTTAAGGGAGAATCATACAATGAGCAGTTCTTC. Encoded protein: CAWSVKGESYNEQFF.

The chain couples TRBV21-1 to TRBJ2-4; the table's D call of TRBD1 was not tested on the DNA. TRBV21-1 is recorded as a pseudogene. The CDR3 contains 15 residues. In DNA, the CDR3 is TGTGCCAGCAGCACCTCCTACAGGCCTTACAACATTCAGTACTTC. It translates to CASSTSYRPYNIQYF.

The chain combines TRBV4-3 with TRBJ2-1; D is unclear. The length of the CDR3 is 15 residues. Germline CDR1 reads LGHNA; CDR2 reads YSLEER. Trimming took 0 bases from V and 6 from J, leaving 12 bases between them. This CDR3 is CASSQDGLRGNEQFF. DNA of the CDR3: TGCGCCAGCAGCCAAGATGGGTTAAGAGGCAATGAGCAGTTCTTC.

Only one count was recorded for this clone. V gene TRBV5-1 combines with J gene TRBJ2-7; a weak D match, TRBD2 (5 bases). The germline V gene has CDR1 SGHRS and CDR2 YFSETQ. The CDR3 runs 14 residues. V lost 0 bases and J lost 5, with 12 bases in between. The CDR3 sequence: CASSLAPGDNEQYF. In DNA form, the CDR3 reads TGCGCCAGCAGCTTGGCGCCCGGGGATAACGAGCAGTACTTC.

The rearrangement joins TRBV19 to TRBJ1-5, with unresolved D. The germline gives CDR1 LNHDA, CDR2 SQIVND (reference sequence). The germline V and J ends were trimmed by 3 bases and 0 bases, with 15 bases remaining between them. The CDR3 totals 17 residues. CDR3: CASSISGKTLSNQPQHF. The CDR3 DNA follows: TGTGCCAGTAGTATTTCGGGAAAGACACTTAGCAATCAGCCCCAGCATTTT.

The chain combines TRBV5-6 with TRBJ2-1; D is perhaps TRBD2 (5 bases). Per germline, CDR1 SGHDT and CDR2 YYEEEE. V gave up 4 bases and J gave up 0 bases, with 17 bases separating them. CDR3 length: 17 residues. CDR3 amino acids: CASSQRGLASSYNEQFF. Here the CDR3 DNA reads TGTGCCAGCAGCCAGCGTGGACTCGCAAGCTCCTACAATGAGCAGTTCTTC.

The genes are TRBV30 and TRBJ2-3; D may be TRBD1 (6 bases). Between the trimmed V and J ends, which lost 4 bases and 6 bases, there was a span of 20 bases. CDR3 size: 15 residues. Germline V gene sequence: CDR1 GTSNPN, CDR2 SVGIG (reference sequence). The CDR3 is CAWMGDGGRGDTQYF. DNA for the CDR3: TGTGCCTGGATGGGCGACGGTGGTAGGGGGGATACGCAGTATTTT.

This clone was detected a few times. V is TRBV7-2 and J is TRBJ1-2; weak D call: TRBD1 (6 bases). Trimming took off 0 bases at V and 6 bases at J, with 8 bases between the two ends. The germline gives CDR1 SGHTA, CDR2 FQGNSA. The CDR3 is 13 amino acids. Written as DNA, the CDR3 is TGTGCCAGCAGCTTAGCCCAGGGGAATGGCTACACCTTC. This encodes CASSLAQGNGYTF.

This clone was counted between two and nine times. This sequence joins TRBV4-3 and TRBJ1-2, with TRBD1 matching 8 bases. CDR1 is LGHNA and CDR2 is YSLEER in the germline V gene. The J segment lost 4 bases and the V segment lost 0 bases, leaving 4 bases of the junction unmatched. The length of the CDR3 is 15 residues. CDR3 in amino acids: CASSQDLQGGYGYTF. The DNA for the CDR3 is TGCGCCAGCAGCCAAGATTTACAGGGGGGCTATGGCTACACCTTC.

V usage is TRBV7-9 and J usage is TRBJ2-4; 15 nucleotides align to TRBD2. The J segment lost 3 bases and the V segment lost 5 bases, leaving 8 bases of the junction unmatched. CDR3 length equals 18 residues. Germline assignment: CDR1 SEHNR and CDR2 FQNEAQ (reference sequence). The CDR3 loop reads CASSLGLAGGRVKNIQYF. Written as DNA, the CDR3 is TGTGCCAGCAGCCTCGGACTAGCGGGAGGGCGGGTCAAAAACATTCAGTACTTC.

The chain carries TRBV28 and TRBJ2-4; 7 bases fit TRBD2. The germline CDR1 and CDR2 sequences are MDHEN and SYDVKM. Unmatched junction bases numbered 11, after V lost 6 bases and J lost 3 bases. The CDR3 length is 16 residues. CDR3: CASSLSREMSKNIQYF. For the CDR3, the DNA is TGTGCCAGCAGCCTCTCGCGGGAGATGAGCAAAAACATTCAGTACTTC.

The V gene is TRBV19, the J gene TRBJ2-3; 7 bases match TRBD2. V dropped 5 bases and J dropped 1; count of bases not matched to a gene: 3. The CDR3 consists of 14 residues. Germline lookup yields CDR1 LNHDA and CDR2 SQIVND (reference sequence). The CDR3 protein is CASSQRDGTDTQYF. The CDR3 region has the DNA TGTGCCAGTAGTCAGCGGGACGGCACAGATACGCAGTATTTT.

CDR3 residues: CASNGQAEKKQPQHF. The DNA of the CDR3 is TGTGCCAGCAATGGACAGGCCGAGAAAAAACAGCCCCAGCATTTT. The chain carries TRBV6-4 and TRBJ1-5; 7 nucleotides match TRBD1. Germline-derived CDR1 and CDR2 are MRHNA and SNTAGT. This CDR3 has 15 residues. With V trimmed by 7 bases and J by 7 bases, 13 bases remained unmatched.

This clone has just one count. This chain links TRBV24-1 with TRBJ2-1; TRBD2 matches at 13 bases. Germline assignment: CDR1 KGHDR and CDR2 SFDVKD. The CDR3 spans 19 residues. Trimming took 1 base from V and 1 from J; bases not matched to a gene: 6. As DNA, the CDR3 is TGTGCCACCAGTGATTTTGGGACTAGCGGGATGCGGTCCTACAATGAGCAGTTCTTC. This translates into CATSDFGTSGMRSYNEQFF.

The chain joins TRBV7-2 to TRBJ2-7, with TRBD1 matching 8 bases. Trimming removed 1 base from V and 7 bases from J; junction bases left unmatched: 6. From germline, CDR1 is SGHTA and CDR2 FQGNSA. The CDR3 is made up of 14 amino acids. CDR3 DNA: TGTGCCAGCAGCTTAGGGCGGACAGGGTGGGAGCAGTACTTC. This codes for CASSLGRTGWEQYF.

This chain's CDR3 is CASSLARENSRNTEAFF. Written as DNA, the CDR3 is TGTGCCAGCAGCTTAGCGCGGGAGAACAGCCGGAACACTGAAGCTTTCTTT. This chain connects TRBV7-9 to TRBJ1-1; D is undetermined. This CDR3 is built from 17 residues. CDR1 and CDR2 (germline): SEHNR, FQNEAQ (reference sequence). V lost 0 bases to trimming and J lost 1 base, with 15 bases between them.

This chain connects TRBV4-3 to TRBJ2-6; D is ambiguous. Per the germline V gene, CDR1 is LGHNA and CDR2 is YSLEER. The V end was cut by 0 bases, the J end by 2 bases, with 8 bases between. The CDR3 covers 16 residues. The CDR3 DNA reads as TGCGCCAGCAGCCAAGATTCGGTGGCTGGGGCCAACGTCCTGACTTTC. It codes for CASSQDSVAGANVLTF.

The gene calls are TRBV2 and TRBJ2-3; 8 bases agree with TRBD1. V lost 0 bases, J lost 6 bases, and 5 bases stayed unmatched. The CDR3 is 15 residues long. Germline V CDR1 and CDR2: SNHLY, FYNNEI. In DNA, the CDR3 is TGTGCCAGCAGTGAAGCCAGACAGGGGCCCGATACGCAGTATTTT. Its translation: CASSEARQGPDTQYF.